Reported below is one T cell receptor (beta chain). The entry originates in a study of blood T cell repertoires in COVID-19. Whole-study context: From T cells, B-cell-depleted T cells, or PBMCs came the material, which was cDNA or gDNA.

In the original processing: Nucleated cell counts were estimated from reference gene primer amplification. Clones were read by immunoSEQ multiplex PCR, and TCRdb kept only the in-frame ones, dropping some. Clone size and V and J calls were adopted from that table, with D and trimming inferred from the DNA. The table records just over 650,000 clones, 90% of them present only once. The CDR3 is 16 residues long. Germline loops: CDR1 SEHNR, CDR2 FQNEAQ (reference sequence). With V trimmed by 6 bases and J by 8 bases, 17 bases remained unmatched. Sequenced input: peripheral blood. The TCR was taken from a woman between 18 and 29 years old with acute or convalescent COVID-19. The rearrangement joins TRBV7-9 to TRBJ1-2, with 8 bases that match TRBD1. CDR3 sequence reads: CASSSPLTGDPRGYTF. The CDR3 DNA reads as TGTGCCAGCAGTTCACCTCTGACAGGGGACCCGAGGGGCTACACCTTC.